This TCR beta chain was documented in a study of blood T cell repertoires in COVID-19. Study-wide background: Collection of acute and convalescent COVID-19 samples took place in the United States, Italy and Spain. The analysed material was cDNA or gDNA that came from T cells, B-cell-depleted T cells, or PBMCs.

Losses at the gene ends were 2 bases for V and 1 base for J; bases not matched to a gene: 10. Germline V gene sequence: CDR1 MNHEY, CDR2 SMNVEV (reference sequence). This CDR3 has 17 amino acids. Seattle's enrolled individuals joined amid active infection and were then monitored longitudinally. Original methodology: Researchers report that nucleated cell counts were estimated from reference gene primer amplification. The repertoire was sequenced with immunoSEQ multiplex PCR; TCRdb's copy has only in-frame clones and lacks some. The D gene and trimming were derived from the DNA, and the V and J assignments and clone size from that table. The top ten hold roughly 1.6% of the sample, which has 410,000 or so clones, approximately 89% seen once. This clone has just one count.

The rearrangement uses TRBV27 and TRBJ1-1; 7 nucleotides line up with TRBD1. The TCR sequence derives from a woman between 40 and 55 years old with COVID-19, enrolled during active disease. Sequenced input: peripheral blood. The CDR3 DNA reads TGTGCCAGCAGTTTAGGGGACAGCTCCTTGCGGAACACTGAAGCTTTCTTT. As protein: CASSLGDSSLRNTEAFF.